The T cell receptor beta chain under discussion was sequenced for a study of blood T cell repertoires in COVID-19. About the study: Sites in the United States, Italy and Spain provided acute and convalescent COVID-19 samples. In each case, the material was cDNA or gDNA derived from T cells, B-cell-depleted T cells, or PBMCs.

There are 15 residues in the CDR3. Germline values: CDR1 SGHRS, CDR2 YFSETQ. The germline V and J ends were trimmed by 1 base and 5 bases, with 15 bases remaining between them. Original processing methods: Estimation of nucleated cell counts was performed using reference gene primer amplification. The protocol was immunoSEQ multiplex PCR, while the TCRdb copy is restricted to in-frame clones and leaves out a portion. D and trimming come from the DNA, and the V and J calls and clone size come from that table. Altogether roughly 150,000 clones are present, 65% to 85% being singletons, with the ten largest covering approximately 5%.

Source material: peripheral blood. The TCR comes from a woman aged 45 to 65 with acute or convalescent COVID-19. The chain links TRBV5-1 to TRBJ1-1; a possible D gene is TRBD1 (6 bases). CDR3 DNA: TGCGCCAGCAGCTTGTATTCAGGGGCGGAGACTGAAGCTTTCTTT. It codes for CASSLYSGAETEAFF.